This TCR beta chain was recovered during a study of T-cell reconstitution after alpha-beta-depleted transplantation in children. For this clonotype: No antigen is known for it.

Points from the study as a whole: Most T-cell counts and diversity one year after the transplant came from T cells that were newly produced. There were reportedly several hundred expanded graft clones from which alpha-beta T cells came about two months after transplant. Surviving recipient T cells and intrathymic progenitors accounted for some patients' high TCRbeta diversity at day 60.

This CDR3 spans 15 amino acids. V shed 4 bases and J shed 4 bases, with 15 bases lying between them. Germline V gives CDR1 SGHRS, CDR2 YFSETQ. Unique molecular identifiers were used in preparing the TCRbeta library. TCRdb used MiXCR to reprocess the PCR reads, holding one entry per CDR3 protein. This table holds about a million distinct CDR3 sequences, under 30% found once. The rearrangement uses TRBV5-1 and TRBJ2-1; D gene unclear. This sequence was found in a boy under three years old who had a stem cell transplant for SCID, so the T cells may come from the graft donor. Sample: PBMCs, mostly from graft donor cells, taken 360 days after TCRalphabeta/CD19-depleted stem cell transplant. CDR3 protein: CASSQELRDYNEQFF. The DNA of the CDR3 is TGCGCCAGCAGCCAGGAGTTAAGGGATTACAATGAGCAGTTCTTC. Full variable domain (remainder filled in from reference TRBV5-1 and TRBJ2-1): KAGVTQTPRYLIKTRGQQVTLSCSPISGHRSVSWYQQTPGQGLQFLFEYFSETQRNKGNFPGRFSGRQFSNSRSEMNVSTLELGDSALYLCASSQELRDYNEQFFGPGTRLTVL.